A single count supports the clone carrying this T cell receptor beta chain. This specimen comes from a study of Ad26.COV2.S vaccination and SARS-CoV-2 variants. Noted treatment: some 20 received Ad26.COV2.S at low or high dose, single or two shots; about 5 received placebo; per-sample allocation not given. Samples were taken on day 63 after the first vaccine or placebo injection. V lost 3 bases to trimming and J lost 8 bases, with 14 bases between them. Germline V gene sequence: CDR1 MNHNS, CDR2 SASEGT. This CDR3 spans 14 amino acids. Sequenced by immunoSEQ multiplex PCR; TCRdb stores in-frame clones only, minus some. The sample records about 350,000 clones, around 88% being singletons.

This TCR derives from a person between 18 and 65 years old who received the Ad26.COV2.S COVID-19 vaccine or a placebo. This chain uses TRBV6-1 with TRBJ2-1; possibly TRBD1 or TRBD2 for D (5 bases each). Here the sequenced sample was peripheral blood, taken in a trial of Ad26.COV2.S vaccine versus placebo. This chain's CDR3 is CASSEWGSNYEQFF. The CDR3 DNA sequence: TGTGCCAGCAGTGAGTGGGGGAGTAACTATGAGCAGTTCTTC.